This record covers a single T cell receptor (beta chain). Its antigen is still unknown. The table came from immunoSEQ multiplex PCR; TCRdb's copy has only in-frame clones and leaves some out. Of under 650,000 clones listed, approximately 95% are singletons. These data come from a study of shared clonotypes between healthy human individuals. Study findings and constraints: Across subsets, estimated richness was generally greater for naive than for memory populations. Clonotype sharing among the donors was expected to vary with sequencing depth. A reduction in generation probabilities was seen for non-shared clonotypes relative to those shared by all four donors.

The CDR3 consists of 15 residues. The V gene lost 6 bases and the J gene lost 5 bases, with 20 bases spanning the gap. The germline gives CDR1 KGHSH, CDR2 LQKENI. Sequencing was done on a sample of naive CD4+ T cells sorted from blood. The sample's subset: CD45RA+ positively selected. This sequence was found in a woman aged 30 to 39 in good health. V usage is TRBV18 and J usage is TRBJ2-7, with D tentatively TRBD1 or TRBD2 (6 bases each). In DNA form, the CDR3 reads TGTGCCAGCTCGGGGGGAACAGGGCCCGGCGACGAGCAGTACTTC. Translating it yields CASSGGTGPGDEQYF.